This entry concerns a single T cell receptor (beta chain). Its target is unknown. Treatment specified: around 19 received Ad26.COV2.S at low or high dose, single or two shots; several received placebo; per-sample allocation not given. Collection of the samples took place on day 63 after the first injection of vaccine or placebo. The repertoire was sequenced with immunoSEQ multiplex PCR; TCRdb's copy has only in-frame clones and lacks some. The sample contains a few hundred thousand clones, roughly 90% of which appear only once. This entry comes from a study of Ad26.COV2.S vaccination and SARS-CoV-2 variants. Study results and caveats: Spike-specific TCR breadth was greater after Ad26.COV2.S than placebo. There was a possibility that the TCR breadth and depth analyses underestimated total T cell responses.

Germline assignment: CDR1 KGHSH and CDR2 LQKENI. Trimming shortened V by 7 bases and J by 0 bases, and 7 bases separated the two germline ends. CDR3 length: 13 residues. The gene calls are TRBV18 and TRBJ1-3; D is unresolved. Sequencing used peripheral blood, obtained in a trial of Ad26.COV2.S vaccine versus placebo. The TCR sequence derives from a person between 18 and 65 years old who received the Ad26.COV2.S COVID-19 vaccine or a placebo. CDR3 residues: CASFKDSGNTIYF. In DNA form, the CDR3 reads TGTGCCAGCTTCAAAGACTCTGGAAACACCATATATTTT.